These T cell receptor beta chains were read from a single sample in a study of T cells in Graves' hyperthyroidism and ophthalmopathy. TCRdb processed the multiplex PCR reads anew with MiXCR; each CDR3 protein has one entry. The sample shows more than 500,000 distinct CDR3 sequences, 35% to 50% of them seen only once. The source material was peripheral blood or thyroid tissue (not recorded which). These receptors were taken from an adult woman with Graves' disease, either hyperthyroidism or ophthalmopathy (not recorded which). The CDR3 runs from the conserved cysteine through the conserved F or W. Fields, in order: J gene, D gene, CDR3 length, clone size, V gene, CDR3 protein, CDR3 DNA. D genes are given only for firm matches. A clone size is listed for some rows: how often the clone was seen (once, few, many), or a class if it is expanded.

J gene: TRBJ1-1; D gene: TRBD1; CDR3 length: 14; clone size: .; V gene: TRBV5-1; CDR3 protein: CASSWTGQGHEAFF; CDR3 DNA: TGCGCCAGCAGCTGGACTGGACAGGGGCATGAAGCTTTCTTT
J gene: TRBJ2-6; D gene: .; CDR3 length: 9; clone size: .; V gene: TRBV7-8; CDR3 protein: CASSYPRTF; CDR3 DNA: TGTGCCAGCAGCTACCCCCGGACTTTC
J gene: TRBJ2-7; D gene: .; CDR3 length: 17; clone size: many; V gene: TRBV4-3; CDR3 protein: CASSLAIDGASSYEQYF; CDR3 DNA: TGCGCCAGCAGTCTGGCCATCGACGGAGCCAGCTCCTACGAGCAGTACTTC
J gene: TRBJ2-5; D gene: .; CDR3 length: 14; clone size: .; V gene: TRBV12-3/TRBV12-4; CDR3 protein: CASQPGLDRETQYF; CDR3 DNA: TGTGCCAGCCAACCGGGGCTGGATAGAGAGACCCAGTACTTC
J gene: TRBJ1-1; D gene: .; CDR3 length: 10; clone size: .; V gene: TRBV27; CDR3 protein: CASSEDEAFF; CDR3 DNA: TGTGCCAGCAGTGAAGACGAAGCTTTCTTT
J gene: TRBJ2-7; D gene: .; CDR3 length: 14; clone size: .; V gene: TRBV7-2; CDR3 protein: CASSLASGVWEQYF; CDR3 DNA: TGTGCCAGCAGCTTAGCCTCGGGGGTTTGGGAGCAGTACTTC
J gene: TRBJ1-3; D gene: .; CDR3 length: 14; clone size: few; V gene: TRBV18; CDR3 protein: CASSPTLRENTIYF; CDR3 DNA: TGTGCCAGCTCACCGACCCTTAGGGAAAACACCATATATTTT
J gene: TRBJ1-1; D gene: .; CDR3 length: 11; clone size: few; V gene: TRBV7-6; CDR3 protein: CASSSKFEAFF; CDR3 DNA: TGTGCCAGCAGCTCTAAGTTTGAAGCTTTCTTT
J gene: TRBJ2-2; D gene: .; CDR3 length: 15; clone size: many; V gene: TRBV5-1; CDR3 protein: CASSDATSRTGELFF; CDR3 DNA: TGCGCCAGCAGCGACGCAACTAGCAGGACCGGGGAGCTGTTTTTT
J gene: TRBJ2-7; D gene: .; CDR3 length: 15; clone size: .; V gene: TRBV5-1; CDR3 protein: CASSLTGTDYYEQYF; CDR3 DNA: TGCGCCAGCAGCTTGACAGGGACGGACTACTACGAGCAGTACTTC
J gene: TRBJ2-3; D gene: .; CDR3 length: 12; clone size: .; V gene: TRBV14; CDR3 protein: CASSQVGDTQYF; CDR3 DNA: TGTGCCAGCAGCCAAGTTGGAGATACGCAGTATTTT
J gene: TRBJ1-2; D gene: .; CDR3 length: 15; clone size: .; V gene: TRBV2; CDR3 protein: CACSARTGVDYGYTF; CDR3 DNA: .
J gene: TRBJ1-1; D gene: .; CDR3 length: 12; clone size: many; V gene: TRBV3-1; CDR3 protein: CAAGPGDTEAFF; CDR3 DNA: TGTGCCGCGGGACCAGGGGACACTGAAGCTTTCTTT
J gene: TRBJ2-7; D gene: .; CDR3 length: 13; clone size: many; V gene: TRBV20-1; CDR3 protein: CSARTGTSYEQYF; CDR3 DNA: TGCAGTGCTAGAACCGGGACCTCCTACGAGCAGTACTTC
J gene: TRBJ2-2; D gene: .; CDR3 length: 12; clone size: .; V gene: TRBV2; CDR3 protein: CASRRTSGELFF; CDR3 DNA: TGTGCCAGCAGGAGAACTAGCGGGGAGCTGTTTTTT
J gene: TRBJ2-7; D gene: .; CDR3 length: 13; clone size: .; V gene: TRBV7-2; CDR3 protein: CASGNSRSYEQYF; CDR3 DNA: TGTGCCAGCGGAAACTCCCGATCCTACGAGCAGTACTTC
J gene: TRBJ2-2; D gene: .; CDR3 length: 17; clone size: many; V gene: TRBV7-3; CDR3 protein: CASSLSSRGHFTGELFF; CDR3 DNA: TGTGCCAGCAGCTTAAGCTCGAGGGGCCACTTCACCGGGGAGCTGTTTTTT
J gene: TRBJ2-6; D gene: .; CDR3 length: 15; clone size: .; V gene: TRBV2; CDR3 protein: CASSERESGANVLTF; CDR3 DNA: TGTGCCAGCAGTGAACGGGAGTCTGGGGCCAACGTCCTGACTTTC
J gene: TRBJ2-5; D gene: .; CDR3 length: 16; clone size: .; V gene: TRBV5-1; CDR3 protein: CASSFAVGPTGETQYF; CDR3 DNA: TGCGCCAGCAGCTTCGCGGTAGGACCGACGGGAGAGACCCAGTACTTC
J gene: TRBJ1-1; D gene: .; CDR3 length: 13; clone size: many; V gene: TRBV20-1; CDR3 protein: CSAQRGPNTEAFF; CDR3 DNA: TGCAGTGCCCAGCGGGGACCGAACACTGAAGCTTTCTTT
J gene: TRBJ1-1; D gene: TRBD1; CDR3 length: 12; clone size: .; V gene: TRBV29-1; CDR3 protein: CSVWTGNTEAFF; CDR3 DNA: TGCAGCGTCTGGACAGGAAACACTGAAGCTTTCTTT
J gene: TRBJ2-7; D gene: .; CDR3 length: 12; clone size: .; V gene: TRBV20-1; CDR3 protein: CSARRYPYEQYF; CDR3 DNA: TGCAGTGCTCGAAGGTACCCCTACGAGCAGTACTTC
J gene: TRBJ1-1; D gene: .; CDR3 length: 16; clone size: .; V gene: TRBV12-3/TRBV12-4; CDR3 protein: CASSPFNSGDHTEAFF; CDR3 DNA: TGTGCCAGCAGCCCGTTCAATTCCGGGGATCACACTGAAGCTTTCTTT
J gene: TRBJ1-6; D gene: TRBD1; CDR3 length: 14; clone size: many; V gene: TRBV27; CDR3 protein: CASTAGQGVSPLHF; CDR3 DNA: TGTGCCAGCACCGCGGGACAGGGGGTTTCACCCCTCCACTTT
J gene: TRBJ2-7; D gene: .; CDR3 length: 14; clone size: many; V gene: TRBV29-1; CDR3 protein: CSAGGSGASYEQYF; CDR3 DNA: TGCAGCGCCGGGGGGTCAGGGGCTTCCTACGAGCAGTACTTC
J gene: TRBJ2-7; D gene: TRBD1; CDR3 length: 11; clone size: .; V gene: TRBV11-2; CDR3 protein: CASGTGGEQYF; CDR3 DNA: TGTGCCAGCGGGACAGGGGGCGAGCAGTACTTC
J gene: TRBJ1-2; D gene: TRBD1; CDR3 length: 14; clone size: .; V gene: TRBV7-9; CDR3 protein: CASSLVGDSYGYTF; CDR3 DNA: TGTGCCAGCAGCTTAGTTGGGGACAGCTATGGCTACACCTTC
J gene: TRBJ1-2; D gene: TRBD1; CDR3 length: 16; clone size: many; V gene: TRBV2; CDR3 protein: CASSESWAGGNYGYTF; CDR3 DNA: TGTGCCAGCAGTGAAAGCTGGGCAGGGGGCAACTATGGCTACACCTTC
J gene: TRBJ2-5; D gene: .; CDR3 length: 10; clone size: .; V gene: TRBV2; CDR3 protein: CASSGGVQYF; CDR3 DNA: TGTGCCAGCAGTGGGGGGGTCCAGTACTTC
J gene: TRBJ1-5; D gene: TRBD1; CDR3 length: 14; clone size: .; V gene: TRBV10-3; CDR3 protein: CAISEQGEYQPQHF; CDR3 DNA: TGTGCCATCAGTGAGCAGGGGGAGTATCAGCCCCAGCATTTT
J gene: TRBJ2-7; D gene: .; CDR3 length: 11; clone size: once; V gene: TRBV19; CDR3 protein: CASSINYEQYF; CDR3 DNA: TGTGCCAGTAGTATCAACTACGAGCAGTACTTC
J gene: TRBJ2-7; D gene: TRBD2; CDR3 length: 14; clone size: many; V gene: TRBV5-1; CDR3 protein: CASSLQRGSYEQYF; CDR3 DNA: TGCGCCAGCAGCTTGCAGCGGGGCTCCTACGAGCAGTACTTC
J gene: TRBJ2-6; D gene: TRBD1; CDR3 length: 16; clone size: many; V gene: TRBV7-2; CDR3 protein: CASSGRQGSGANVLTF; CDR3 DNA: TGTGCCAGCAGCGGCAGACAGGGCTCTGGGGCCAACGTCCTGACTTTC
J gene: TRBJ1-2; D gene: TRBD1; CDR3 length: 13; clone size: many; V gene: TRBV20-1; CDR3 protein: CSARTGRYYGYTF; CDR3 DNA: TGCAGTGCTAGGACAGGGCGATACTATGGCTACACCTTC
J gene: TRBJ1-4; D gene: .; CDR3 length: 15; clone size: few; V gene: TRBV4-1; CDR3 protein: CASSQDGQGPEKLFF; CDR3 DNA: TGCGCCAGCAGCCAAGACGGTCAGGGGCCGGAAAAACTGTTTTTT
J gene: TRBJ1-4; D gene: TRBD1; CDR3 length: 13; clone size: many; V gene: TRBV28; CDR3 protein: CASRLRDREKLFF; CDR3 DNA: TGTGCCAGCAGGCTCCGGGACAGGGAAAAACTGTTTTTT
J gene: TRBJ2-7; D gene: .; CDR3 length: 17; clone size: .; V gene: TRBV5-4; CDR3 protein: CASSLDASDSRNYEQYF; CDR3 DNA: TGTGCCAGCAGCCTAGACGCATCTGACAGCAGGAACTACGAGCAGTACTTC
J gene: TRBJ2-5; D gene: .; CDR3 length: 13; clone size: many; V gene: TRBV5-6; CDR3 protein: CASSLPGGETQYF; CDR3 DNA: TGTGCCAGCAGCTTGCCCGGAGGGGAGACCCAGTACTTC
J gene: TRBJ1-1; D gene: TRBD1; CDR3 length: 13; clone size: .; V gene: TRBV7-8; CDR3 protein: CASSSGTGTEAFF; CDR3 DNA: TGTGCCAGCAGCTCCGGGACAGGGACTGAAGCTTTCTTT
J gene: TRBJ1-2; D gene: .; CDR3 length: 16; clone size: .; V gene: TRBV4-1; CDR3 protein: CASSPTGKGKDYGYTF; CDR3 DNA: TGCGCCAGCAGCCCCACGGGTAAGGGGAAGGACTATGGCTACACCTTC
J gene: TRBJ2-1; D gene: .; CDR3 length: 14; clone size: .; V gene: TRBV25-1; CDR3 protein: CASSLSGSYNEQFF; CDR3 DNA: TGTGCCAGCAGTCTGTCAGGTTCCTACAATGAGCAGTTCTTC
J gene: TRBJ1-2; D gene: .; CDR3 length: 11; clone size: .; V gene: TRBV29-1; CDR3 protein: CSASSKRGYTF; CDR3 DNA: TGCAGCGCCAGCAGTAAAAGGGGCTACACCTTC
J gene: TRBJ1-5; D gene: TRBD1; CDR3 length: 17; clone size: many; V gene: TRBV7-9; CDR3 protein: CASSSLPGQGGNQPQHF; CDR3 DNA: TGTGCCAGCAGCTCCCTACCGGGACAGGGTGGCAATCAGCCCCAGCATTTT
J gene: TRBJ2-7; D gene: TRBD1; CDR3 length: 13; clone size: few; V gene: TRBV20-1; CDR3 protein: CSAARGRTYEQYF; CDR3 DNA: TGCAGTGCTGCGAGGGGGCGAACCTACGAGCAGTACTTC
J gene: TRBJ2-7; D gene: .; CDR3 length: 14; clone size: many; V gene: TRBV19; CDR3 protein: CASIPAGGTHEQYF; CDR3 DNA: TGTGCCAGTATACCGGCCGGAGGGACCCACGAGCAGTACTTC
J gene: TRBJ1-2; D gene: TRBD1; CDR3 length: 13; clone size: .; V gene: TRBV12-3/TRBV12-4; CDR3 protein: CASSRQGMNGYTF; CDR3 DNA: TGTGCCAGCAGTCGACAGGGAATGAATGGCTACACCTTC
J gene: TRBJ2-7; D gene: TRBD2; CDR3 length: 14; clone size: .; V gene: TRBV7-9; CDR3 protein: CASSSPGLGVGQYF; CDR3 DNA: TGTGCCAGCAGCTCCCCGGGACTAGGAGTCGGGCAGTACTTC
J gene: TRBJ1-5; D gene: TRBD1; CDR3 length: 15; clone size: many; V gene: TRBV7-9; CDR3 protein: CASSLVGQLNQPQHF; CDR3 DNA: TGTGCCAGCAGCTTAGTGGGACAGCTCAATCAGCCCCAGCATTTT
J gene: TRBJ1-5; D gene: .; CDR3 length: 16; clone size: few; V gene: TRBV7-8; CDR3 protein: CASRQFVHRVAQPQHF; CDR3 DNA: TGTGCCAGCAGGCAATTCGTCCACAGGGTGGCTCAGCCCCAGCATTTT
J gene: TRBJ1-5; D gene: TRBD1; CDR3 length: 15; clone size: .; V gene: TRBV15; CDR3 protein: CATSSGTGGNQPQHF; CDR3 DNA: TGTGCCACCAGCAGCGGGACAGGGGGCAATCAGCCCCAGCATTTT
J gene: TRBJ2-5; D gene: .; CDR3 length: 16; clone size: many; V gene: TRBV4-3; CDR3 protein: CASSQDLGSGQETQYF; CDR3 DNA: TGCGCCAGCAGCCAAGATCTCGGGAGTGGCCAAGAGACCCAGTACTTC
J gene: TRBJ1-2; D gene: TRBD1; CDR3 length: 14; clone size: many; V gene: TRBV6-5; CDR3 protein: CASRRTGGGYGYTF; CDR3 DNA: TGTGCCAGCAGGAGGACAGGTGGCGGCTATGGCTACACCTTC
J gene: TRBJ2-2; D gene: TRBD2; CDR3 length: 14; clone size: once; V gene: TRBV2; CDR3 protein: CARQGLVSTGELFF; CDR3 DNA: TGTGCCAGACAAGGACTAGTCAGTACCGGGGAGCTGTTTTTT
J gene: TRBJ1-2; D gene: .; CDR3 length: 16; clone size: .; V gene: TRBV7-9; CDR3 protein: CATGGGRLRTRYGYTF; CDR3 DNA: TGTGCCACCGGCGGGGGGAGACTACGTACTCGCTATGGCTACACCTTC
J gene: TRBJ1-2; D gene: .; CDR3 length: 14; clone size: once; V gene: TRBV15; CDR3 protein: CATGPRGGGGGYTF; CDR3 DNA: TGTGCCACCGGCCCGAGGGGGGGGGGAGGAGGCTACACCTTC
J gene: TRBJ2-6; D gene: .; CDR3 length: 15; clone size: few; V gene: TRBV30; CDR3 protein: CASPGRLSGANVLTF; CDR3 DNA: TGTGCCTCCCCGGGCAGACTCTCTGGGGCCAACGTCCTGACTTTC
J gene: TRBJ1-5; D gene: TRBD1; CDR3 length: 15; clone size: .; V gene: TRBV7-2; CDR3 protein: CASSWDRVQGQPQHF; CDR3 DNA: TGTGCCAGCAGCTGGGACAGGGTGCAGGGTCAGCCCCAGCATTTT
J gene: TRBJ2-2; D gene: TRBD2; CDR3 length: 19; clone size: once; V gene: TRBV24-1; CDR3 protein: CATSDPMTSGTTITGELFF; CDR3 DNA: TGTGCCACCAGTGATCCCATGACTAGCGGGACGACCATCACCGGGGAGCTGTTTTTT
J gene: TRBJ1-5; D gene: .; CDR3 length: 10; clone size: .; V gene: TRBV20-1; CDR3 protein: CSGGPTYEHF; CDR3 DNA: TGCAGTGGGGGGCCAACCTACGAGCATTTT
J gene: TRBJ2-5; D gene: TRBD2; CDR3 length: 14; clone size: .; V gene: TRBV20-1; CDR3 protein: CSARAGGAGKTQYF; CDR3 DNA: TGCAGTGCTAGAGCGGGGGGAGCGGGGAAGACCCAGTACTTC